This T cell receptor (beta chain) was documented in a study of cytomegalovirus exposure and HLA in healthy donors. Overall study results and limits: Owing to their indistinguishability, certain V segments, notably TRBV6-2 and TRBV6-3, were excluded.

With regard to this clone: Its matching antigen is unknown.

Germline loops: CDR1 SGDLS, CDR2 YYNGEE. The CDR3 is made up of 14 amino acids. With 1 base clipped from V and 8 bases from J, the junction kept 4 bases outside the gene matches. In the PCR, 60 Vbeta and 13 Jbeta primers were used. Clones were sequenced by immunoSEQ multiplex PCR, and TCRdb holds only the in-frame ones, with some missing. The table records about 160,000 clones, 75% to 85% of them present only once. Sequenced sample: PBMCs. This clonotype originated in a woman aged 18-35 years in good health and CMV-seronegative. This rearrangement joins TRBV9 to TRBJ2-1; 9 bases align to TRBD2. In DNA form, the CDR3 reads TGTGCCAGCAGCGTATTTGGCGGGAGGGATGAGCAGTTCTTC. Translated, it gives CASSVFGGRDEQFF.